This passage covers 6 T cell receptor beta chains from one sample sequenced in a study of blood T cell repertoires in COVID-19. Profiling relied on immunoSEQ multiplex PCR, and the TCRdb table lists in-frame clones only, not all of them. The top ten hold about 5.4% of the sample, which has approximately 120,000 clones, more than 70% seen once. Material for sequencing was peripheral blood. Source of these receptors: a human donor in a cohort sampled during active COVID-19.

The sample holds a few counts of this clone. The chain employs TRBV9 and TRBJ2-2; D gene unclear. Trimming left V 6 bases short and J 2 bases short, with 11 bases between. This CDR3 is built from 14 residues. Germline CDR1 and CDR2: SGDLS and YYNGEE. The DNA of the CDR3 is TGTGCCAGCATGCAGCAGGTTAACACCGGGGAGCTGTTTTTT. This sequence encodes CASMQQVNTGELFF. The full variable domain, with the rest looked up from reference TRBV9 and TRBJ2-2, is DSGVTQTPKHLITATGQRVTLRCSPRSGDLSVYWYQQSLDQGLQFLIQYYNGEERAKGNILERFSAQQFPDLHSELNLSSLELGDSALYFCASMQQVNTGELFFGEGSRLTVL.

The rearrangement joins TRBV5-5 to TRBJ2-3, with unresolved D. Germline V gene data show CDR1 as SGHKS and CDR2 as YYEKEE (reference sequence). CDR3 length: 16 residues. Trimming pared 4 bases from V and 0 bases from J, leaving 15 bases between. The CDR3 coding sequence is TGTGCCAGCAGCCGAGATCCGGTATCTAGCACAGATACGCAGTATTTT. It codes for CASSRDPVSSTDTQYF.

This sequence joins TRBV30 and TRBJ1-4; weak D call: TRBD1 (5 bases). The germline V gene has CDR1 GTSNPN and CDR2 SVGIG (reference sequence). The CDR3 extends over 16 amino acids. The V end lost 3 bases, the J end lost 7 bases, and 21 bases lay between the germline ends. The CDR3 DNA sequence: TGTGCCTGGAGCCGCGGGGGAGCCACAGTCGGTGAAAAACTGTTTTTT. Residues: CAWSRGGATVGEKLFF.

The genes are TRBV18 and TRBJ1-1, with D hard to call. In germline, CDR1 is KGHSH, CDR2 LQKENI. The ends were cut back, 0 bases at V and 3 bases at J, with 11 bases in the middle. The CDR3 runs 15 residues. In nucleotides, the CDR3 is TGTGCCAGCTCACCACCGAGTAGTCGGGACACTGAAGCTTTCTTT. The encoded protein is CASSPPSSRDTEAFF.

This chain links TRBV28 with TRBJ2-5, with TRBD1 as a possible D gene (6 bases). V shed 1 base and J shed 0 bases, with 12 bases lying between them. The CDR3 is made up of 16 amino acids. Germline V gene data show CDR1 as MDHEN and CDR2 as SYDVKM. CDR3 region: CASSLLDSLYQETQYF. CDR3 in DNA: TGTGCCAGCAGTTTATTGGACAGCCTGTACCAAGAGACCCAGTACTTC.

This clone was counted a single time. The gene calls are TRBV29-1 and TRBJ1-1, with D perhaps matching TRBD1 (5 bases). Between the trimmed V and J ends, which lost 6 bases and 5 bases, there was a span of 13 bases. The CDR3 has 12 residues. The germline CDR1 and CDR2 sequences are SQVTM and ANQGSEA. The CDR3 spells CSVGRGETEAFF. The CDR3 nucleotides are TGCAGCGTGGGGAGGGGAGAAACTGAAGCTTTCTTT.